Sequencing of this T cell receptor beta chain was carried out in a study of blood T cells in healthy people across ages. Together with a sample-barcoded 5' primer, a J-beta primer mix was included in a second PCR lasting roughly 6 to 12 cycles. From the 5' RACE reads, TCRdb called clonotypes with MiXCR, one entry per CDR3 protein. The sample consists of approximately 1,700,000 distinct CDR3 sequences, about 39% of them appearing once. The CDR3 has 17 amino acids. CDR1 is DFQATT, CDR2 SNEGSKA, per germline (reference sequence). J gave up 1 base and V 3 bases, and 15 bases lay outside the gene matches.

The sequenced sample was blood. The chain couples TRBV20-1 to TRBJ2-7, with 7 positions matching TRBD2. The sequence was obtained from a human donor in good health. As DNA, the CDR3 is TGCAGTGCTAGTCGGGATCTAGCGGACATGACATCCTACGAGCAGTACTTC. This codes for CSASRDLADMTSYEQYF.